A single sample gave rise to the 26 T cell receptor beta chains below, sequenced in a study of OX40 agonist ivuxolimab in advanced cancers. Using immunoSEQ multiplex PCR, the repertoire was profiled, and TCRdb retains in-frame clones only, with some absent. Seen here are roughly 82,000 clones, roughly 85% observed once, and the top ten hold around 0.84%. The sequences come from CD4+ or CD8+ T cells sorted from blood, collected in a trial of the OX40 agonist ivuxolimab. These receptors came from an adult with an advanced solid tumor such as melanoma, head and neck, liver or kidney cancer.

This clone has just one count. The CDR3 DNA reads as TGTGCCAGCAGCGGACACAAAACAGGACTCTATAATTCACCCCTCCACTTT. Translation: CASSGHKTGLYNSPLHF. V is TRBV9 and J is TRBJ1-6; tentative D call: TRBD1 (5 bases). This CDR3 contains 17 residues. CDR1 is SGDLS and CDR2 is YYNGEE in the germline V gene. V lost 3 bases and J lost 3, with 16 bases in between.

This clone was observed once. The chain uses TRBV30 and TRBJ1-3; tentatively, D is TRBD1 (5 bases). The V gene's germline CDR1 is GTSNPN and CDR2 SVGIG (reference sequence). The CDR3 has 14 amino acids. V lost 4 bases and J lost 0, with 10 bases in between. The CDR3 protein is CAWTTGSSGNTIYF. In nucleotides, the CDR3 is TGTGCCTGGACCACAGGAAGCTCTGGAAACACCATATATTTT.

This rearrangement joins TRBV21-1 to TRBJ2-6. TRBV21-1 is flagged as a pseudogene. The CDR3 loop spans 16 amino acids. The CDR3 coding sequence is TGTGCCAGCAGCAAGGACGGAGGACATGGGGCCAACGTCCTGACTTTC. This codes for CASSKDGGHGANVLTF.

The V call is TRBV30, the J call TRBJ1-6; D is unresolved. The germline V and J ends were trimmed by 4 bases and 0 bases, with 10 bases remaining between them. The CDR3 has 15 residues. Germline V gene lookup returns CDR1 GTSNPN and CDR2 SVGIG (reference sequence). The CDR3 loop reads CAWMGRTSYNSPLHF. As DNA, the CDR3 is TGTGCCTGGATGGGCAGGACCTCCTATAATTCACCCCTCCACTTT. Drawing the rest from reference TRBV30 and TRBJ1-6, the complete variable domain is SQTIHQWPATLVQPVGSPLSLECTVEGTSNPNLYWYRQAAGRGLQLLFYSVGIGQISSEVPQNLSASRPQDRQFILSSKKLLLSDSGFYLCAWMGRTSYNSPLHFGNGTRLTVT.

The V call is TRBV27, the J call TRBJ2-7, with 8 bases aligning to TRBD1. The trim removed 5 bases at V and 1 base at J, leaving 16 bases unmatched. The CDR3 runs 18 residues. The germline CDR1 and CDR2 sequences are MNHEY and SMNVEV (reference sequence). CDR3 DNA: TGTGCCAGCAGTCCCGGGGGCAGTAGCAGGGGGCCTTCCTACGAGCAGTACTTC. It yields the protein CASSPGGSSRGPSYEQYF.

The chain is built from TRBV7-2 and TRBJ1-2; a possible D gene is TRBD1 (5 bases). Germline lookup yields CDR1 SGHTA and CDR2 FQGNSA. The CDR3 sequence is 16 residues long. The germline V and J ends were trimmed by 4 bases and 2 bases, with 17 bases remaining between them. CDR3 coding DNA: TGTGCCAGCAGCTCCCGAGGGCGGGACGGGAACTATGGCTACACCTTC. Protein: CASSSRGRDGNYGYTF.

This chain connects TRBV6-1 to TRBJ1-5; the match to TRBD1 covers 8 bases. Trimming at V came to 4 bases and at J to 4 bases, leaving 6 bases not matched to a gene. Germline lookup yields CDR1 MNHNS and CDR2 SASEGT. The CDR3 totals 15 residues. CDR3 loop: CASSVTGAFNQPQHF. For the CDR3, the DNA is TGTGCCAGCAGTGTGACAGGGGCTTTTAATCAGCCCCAGCATTTT.

This chain uses TRBV9 with TRBJ2-2, with D tentatively TRBD2 (6 bases). V was clipped by 0 bases and J by 3 bases, with 9 bases between them. Germline-derived CDR1 and CDR2 are SGDLS and YYNGEE. The length of the CDR3 is 15 residues. The CDR3 reads CASSVGGTHTGELFF. The DNA of the CDR3 is TGTGCCAGCAGCGTAGGCGGGACTCACACCGGGGAGCTGTTTTTT.

This chain joins TRBV9 and TRBJ2-6; no clear D. The V end lost 7 bases, the J end lost 0 bases, and 5 bases lay between the germline ends. The CDR3 sequence is 13 residues long. CDR1 and CDR2 (germline): SGDLS, YYNGEE. The CDR3 protein is CASGSSGANVLTF. The CDR3 region has the DNA TGTGCCAGCGGTAGCTCTGGGGCCAACGTCCTGACTTTC. Together with reference TRBV9 and TRBJ2-6, the CDR3 gives the full variable domain: DSGVTQTPKHLITATGQRVTLRCSPRSGDLSVYWYQQSLDQGLQFLIQYYNGEERAKGNILERFSAQQFPDLHSELNLSSLELGDSALYFCASGSSGANVLTFGAGSRLTVL.

This rearrangement joins TRBV20-1 to TRBJ2-5; no clear D. Germline lookup yields CDR1 DFQATT and CDR2 SNEGSKA (reference sequence). Trimming shortened V by 5 bases and J by 5 bases, and 9 bases separated the two germline ends. This CDR3 region has 11 residues. The CDR3 loop reads CSADVGETQYF. The CDR3 nucleotides are TGCAGTGCTGACGTCGGGGAGACCCAGTACTTC.

The chain recombines TRBV6-1 with TRBJ1-2; unclear D gene. The CDR3 is 12 amino acids. CDR1 is MNHNS, CDR2 SASEGT, per germline. Deletions cut 5 bases from V and 2 bases from J, with 6 bases between. DNA of the CDR3: TGTGCCAGCAGTAATGGGAACTATGGCTACACCTTC. This sequence encodes CASSNGNYGYTF.

The gene calls are TRBV29-1 and TRBJ2-7; D is possibly TRBD1 (6 bases). Per the germline V gene, CDR1 is SQVTM and CDR2 is ANQGSEA. Trimming shortened V by 4 bases and J by 1 base, and 8 bases separated the two germline ends. The CDR3 consists of 12 residues. This CDR3 is CSVADSSYEQYF. The CDR3 nucleotides are TGCAGCGTTGCGGACAGTTCCTACGAGCAGTACTTC.

This clone came up a few times. The chain couples TRBV20-1 to TRBJ1-2; D ambiguous. Germline-derived CDR1 and CDR2 are DFQATT and SNEGSKA (reference sequence). The CDR3 spans 10 residues. CDR3 sequence (DNA): TGCACCGTAGGATCGAGTGGCTACACCTTC. This codes for CTVGSSGYTF.

This clone turned up a few times. V is TRBV7-2 and J is TRBJ1-5, with D hard to call. CDR1 SGHTA and CDR2 FQGNSA come from the germline V gene. The CDR3 contains 13 residues. Deletions cut 3 bases from V and 0 bases from J, with 3 bases between. CDR3 bases: TGTGCCAGCAGCTTTTCTAGCAATCAGCCCCAGCATTTT. It yields the protein CASSFSSNQPQHF.

The rearrangement uses TRBV6-5 and TRBJ1-2; 7 positions match TRBD1. Looked up from germline, CDR1 is MNHEY and CDR2 is SVGAGI. This CDR3 has 15 residues. The V and J ends lost 2 bases and 3 bases, in that order; junction bases with no gene match: 6. The CDR3 loop reads CASSYRGTAYYGYTF. As DNA, the CDR3 is TGTGCCAGCAGTTACCGGGGGACAGCATACTATGGCTACACCTTC.

The chain has TRBV7-9 and TRBJ2-4; D is ambiguous. Germline V gene sequence: CDR1 SEHNR, CDR2 FQNEAQ (reference sequence). The CDR3 covers 12 residues. The V and J ends lost 3 bases and 5 bases respectively, with 5 bases between them. CDR3 sequence: CASSLSENIQYF. CDR3 DNA: TGTGCCAGCAGCTTGTCAGAAAACATTCAGTACTTC.

In this sample, this clone turned up a few times. The chain employs TRBV6-1 and TRBJ1-5; D uncertain. The CDR3 runs 16 residues. Germline CDR1 and CDR2: MNHNS and SASEGT. Trimming took 3 bases from V and 2 from J, leaving 14 bases between them. CDR3 nucleotide sequence: TGTGCCAGCAGTGAGTTCGGAGGGTGGGGCAATCAGCCCCAGCATTTT. Translated: CASSEFGGWGNQPQHF.

V gene TRBV30 combines with J gene TRBJ2-5; 7 nucleotides match TRBD2. Per the germline V gene, CDR1 is GTSNPN and CDR2 is SVGIG (reference sequence). The CDR3 covers 13 residues. Trimming removed 5 bases from V and 3 bases from J; junction bases left unmatched: 6. The CDR3 nucleotides are TGTGCCTGGGGGACTACAAGAAAAGAGACCCAGTACTTC. Residues: CAWGTTRKETQYF.

Comment on this clone: This same CDR3 is encoded by further DNA sequences in the sample. V gene TRBV5-1 combines with J gene TRBJ1-1, with 8 bases matching TRBD1. The length of the CDR3 is 13 residues. The germline gives CDR1 SGHRS, CDR2 YFSETQ. The V segment lost 4 bases and the J segment 5 bases; nucleotides outside the gene matches: 4. The CDR3 region has the DNA TGCGCCAGCAGCCTGGGACAGGAGACTGAAGCTTTCTTT. As protein: CASSLGQETEAFF. Filled out from reference TRBV5-1 and TRBJ1-1, the complete variable domain reads KAGVTQTPRYLIKTRGQQVTLSCSPISGHRSVSWYQQTPGQGLQFLFEYFSETQRNKGNFPGRFSGRQFSNSRSEMNVSTLELGDSALYLCASSLGQETEAFFGQGTRLTVV.

This chain uses TRBV5-6 with TRBJ1-2, with D hard to call. CDR1 is SGHDT and CDR2 is YYEEEE in the germline V gene. This CDR3 contains 13 residues. The V gene lost 4 bases and the J gene lost 4 bases, with 11 bases spanning the gap. The CDR3 sequence is CASSTPGRYGYTF. In DNA form, the CDR3 reads TGTGCCAGCAGCACTCCGGGCCGCTATGGCTACACCTTC.

The CDR3 nucleotides read TGTGCTAGTGGTCCAGGGTTCTCTGGGGCCAACGTCCTGACTTTC. Its protein is CASGPGFSGANVLTF. The chain recombines TRBV12-5 with TRBJ2-6; D possibly corresponds to TRBD1 (5 bases). The ends were cut back, 5 bases at V and 0 bases at J, with 8 bases in the middle. CDR3 size: 15 residues. CDR1 and CDR2 (germline): LGHNT, FRNRAP.

The chain recombines TRBV13 with TRBJ2-7, with TRBD2 matching 7 bases. Germline assignment: CDR1 PRHDT and CDR2 FYEKMQ (reference sequence). The CDR3 sequence is 17 residues long. Trimming at V came to 5 bases and at J to 3 bases, leaving 16 bases not matched to a gene. CDR3 nucleotides: TGTGCCAGCAGCAACAGAAGGTGGTCTAGCGGTTTCTACGAGCAGTACTTC. Translated, it gives CASSNRRWSSGFYEQYF.

The chain couples TRBV30 to TRBJ2-3; D unresolved. CDR3 length equals 12 residues. CDR1 and CDR2 from the germline V gene are GTSNPN and SVGIG (reference sequence). The V end was cut by 3 bases, the J end by 9 bases, with 13 bases between. CDR3 sequence: CAWRTPLQTQYF. CDR3 in DNA: TGTGCCTGGAGGACCCCCCTGCAGACGCAGTATTTT.

The chain combines TRBV7-2 with TRBJ2-3; 11 bases are shared with TRBD2. The CDR3 covers 18 residues. J lost 2 bases, V lost 4 bases, and 11 bases had no gene match. CDR1 is SGHTA and CDR2 is FQGNSA in the germline V gene. In nucleotides, the CDR3 is TGTGCCAGCAGCTCTAGGGGCGTAGCGGGGGGGCCCACAGATACGCAGTATTTT. Its translation is CASSSRGVAGGPTDTQYF.

The chain joins TRBV10-3 to TRBJ2-2; possible D gene TRBD2, 7 bases. CDR1 and CDR2 from the germline V gene are ENHRY and SYGVKD. Deletions cut 6 bases from V and 5 bases from J, with 13 bases between. The CDR3 runs 14 residues. The CDR3 here is CAIRGLGGTGELFF. The DNA of the CDR3 is TGTGCCATCAGAGGACTAGGGGGGACCGGGGAGCTGTTTTTT.

This clone was seen only once. V usage is TRBV18 and J usage is TRBJ2-1; 11 bases line up with TRBD2. CDR1 and CDR2 from the germline V gene are KGHSH and LQKENI. The ends lost 0 bases at V and 6 bases at J; junction bases unmatched: 4. The CDR3 runs to 16 residues. CDR3 nucleotides: TGTGCCAGCTCACCACCGGGACTAGCGGAGGGCAATGAGCAGTTCTTC. This codes for CASSPPGLAEGNEQFF.